This T cell receptor (beta chain) was observed in a study of blood T cell repertoires in COVID-19. As for the study in general: Italy, Spain and the United States were the sources of the convalescent and acute COVID-19 samples.

The study recruited people aged about 18 to 89 years across more than 20 US areas. TCRdb's table, derived via immunoSEQ multiplex PCR, lists solely in-frame clones and lacks some. The data hold some 240,000 clones, with around 86% observed a single time. The clonotype originates from a middle-aged woman with acute COVID-19. Sequenced: PBMCs or T cells enriched from blood (not recorded which).

CDR3 loop: CASSRDRWGQPQHF. CDR3 coding DNA: TGTGCCAGCTCACGGGACAGATGGGGTCAGCCCCAGCATTTT. The chain is built from TRBV18 and TRBJ1-5, with 7 positions matching TRBD1. Germline V gives CDR1 KGHSH, CDR2 LQKENI. This CDR3 comprises 14 residues. V lost 4 bases and J lost 6; bases outside the gene matches: 6.